The rows below give T cell receptor beta chains drawn from one sample of a study of tumor-infiltrating lymphocytes in primary liver carcinoma. TCRdb re-called the multiplex PCR reads with MiXCR, one entry per CDR3 protein. The repertoire holds over 100,000 distinct CDR3 sequences, with approximately 71% as singletons. The specimen sequenced was tumor-adjacent normal liver tissue. These receptor sequences come from a woman between 55 and 75 years old with primary liver carcinoma and hepatitis B virus infection. CDR3s include the opening cysteine and the closing phenylalanine or tryptophan. D genes are given only for firm matches. Size values are once, few and many counts, or a class for expanded clones, and some rows have none.

d_call	clone_size	v_call	j_call	cdr3_nt	cdr3_aa
TRBD2	few	TRBV28	TRBJ2-3	TGTGCCAGCCTAAAGAGCGGGACGGGCTCAGATATGCAGTATTTT	CASLKSGTGSDMQYF
-	-	TRBV12-3/TRBV12-4	TRBJ1-1	TGTGCCAGCAGTCTCCGAGAGGGGAGGAGAACTGAAGCTCTCTTT	CASSLREGRRTEALF
-	-	TRBV4-1	TRBJ2-3	TGCGCCAGCAGCCAAGACCACGCTTACACAGATACGCAGTATTTT	CASSQDHAYTDTQYF
TRBD1	-	TRBV28	TRBJ1-2	TGTGCCAGCAGGCGGACAGGGGGCGAGAAGTACGGCTACACCTTC	CASRRTGGEKYGYTF
-	-	TRBV28	TRBJ2-2	TGTGCCAGCAGTTTAGGCGGGCTGGCAGGGAGGAGCGGTGAGCTGTTTTTT	CASSLGGLAGRSGELFF
-	-	TRBV6-2/TRBV6-3	TRBJ2-4	TGTGCCAGCAGTTACGGAAATAGACCAAAAGACATTCAGTGCTTC	CASSYGNRPKDIQCF
-	-	TRBV6-5	TRBJ2-7	TGTGGCAGCAGGGAGGGACAGCAGACCTACGAGCAGTACTTC	CGSREGQQTYEQYF
-	few	TRBV2	TRBJ2-2	TGTGCCAGCAGTGTGGGCCAAAACACCGGGGAGCTGTTTTTT	CASSVGQNTGELFF
-	-	TRBV7-3	TRBJ2-3	TGTGCCAGCAGCTCGCTAGGGGGAGATACGCAGTATTTT	CASSSLGGDTQYF
TRBD1	many	TRBV7-9	TRBJ2-5	TGTGCCAGCAGTCCCGGGACAGGCCAAGAGACCCAGTACTTC	CASSPGTGQETQYF
-	many	TRBV28	TRBJ1-1	TGTGCCAGCATATTCCGACGCGGGAACACTGAAGCTTTCTTT	CASIFRRGNTEAFF
-	-	TRBV12-3/TRBV12-4	TRBJ2-7	TGTGCCAGCAGTTTAGGCCTATTAGCGCGACTAACCTACGAGCAGTACTTC	CASSLGLLARLTYEQYF
-	-	TRBV12-3/TRBV12-4	TRBJ2-5	TGTGTCAGCAGCCTTGGTAGCCAAGAGACCCAGTACTTC	CVSSLGSQETQYF
TRBD1	few	TRBV2	TRBJ2-4	TGTGCCAGCAGAGGACAGGGGGGAAACATTCAGTACTTC	CASRGQGGNIQYF
TRBD1	-	TRBV6-1	TRBJ2-6	TGTGCCAGCAGTGAAAATCCCGTCAGGGGGCGATCTGGGGCCAACGTCATGACTTTC	CASSENPVRGRSGANVMTF
-	few	TRBV28	TRBJ2-7	TGTGCCAGCAAGTGGGACCCCAGGGGCGAGCAGTACTTC	CASKWDPRGEQYF
TRBD2	-	TRBV11-2	TRBJ2-1	TGTGTCAGCAGCTCGGTTAGCGGGAGTGGGTCCTACGAGCAGTTCTTC	CVSSSVSGSGSYEQFF
TRBD2	-	TRBV11-2	TRBJ2-7	TGTGCCAACTGCAAAGGACTAGCGGGAGGCGAGCAGTACTTC	CANCKGLAGGEQYF
-	-	TRBV4-2	TRBJ2-4	TGTGCCAGGAGCCAAGACGATCACCCGGGAGACATTCAGTACTTC	CARSQDDHPGDIQYF
TRBD2	-	TRBV5-6	TRBJ2-1	TGTGTCGGCAGCTCCCTCGGTACTAGCGGGAGGAATGAGCAGTTCTTC	CVGSSLGTSGRNEQFF
-	many	TRBV4-1	TRBJ2-2	TGCGCCAGCAGCCAAGGTCCGGAGACAAAGAACACCGGGGAGCTGTTTTTT	CASSQGPETKNTGELFF
-	-	TRBV11-2	TRBJ2-1	TGTGACAGTGGCTTAGGCCCGTCCAATGAGCAGTTCTTC	CDSGLGPSNEQFF
-	-	TRBV6-2/TRBV6-3	TRBJ2-2	TGTGCCAGCACTTTTAGCCCCGGCACCGGGGAGCTGTTTTTT	CASTFSPGTGELFF
-	-	TRBV7-9	TRBJ1-5	TGTGCCAGTAGCTATGATCGGGGTCAGCCCCAGCAGTTT	CASSYDRGQPQQF
TRBD1	once	TRBV6-5	TRBJ2-3	TGTGCCAGCAGTTATACAGGGGCGACAGATACGCAGTATTTC	CASSYTGATDTQYF
-	-	TRBV19	TRBJ2-1	TGTGCCAGTAGTATAGATCTAGTCTCCTCCTACAATGAGCAGTTCTTC	CASSIDLVSSYNEQFF
-	once	TRBV29-1	TRBJ1-2	TGCAGCGTTGCGAGGGAGCTTGACTACACCTTC	CSVARELDYTF
TRBD1	-	TRBV7-9	TRBJ2-5	TGTGCCAGAAGCTTGACAGGGGGTTGGGACCAAAAGACCCAGTACTTC	CARSLTGGWDQKTQYF
-	-	TRBV24-1	TRBJ2-6	TGTGCAACCAGTGATTTGATTCGCGGGGTGGTAAGGGCCAACGTCCTGACTTTC	CATSDLIRGVVRANVLTF
TRBD1	-	TRBV15	TRBJ1-1	TGTGCCACCACCCCCACACAGGGGGCGCGCACTGAAGCTTTCTTT	CATTPTQGARTEAFF
-	-	TRBV10-3	TRBJ2-1	TGTGCCACGGCAGGGAATCCGGACTCCAATGAGCAGTTCTTC	CATAGNPDSNEQFF
-	many	TRBV28	TRBJ1-4	TGTGCCAGCAGTTTAGACATTTCTAATGAAAAACTGTTTTTT	CASSLDISNEKLFF
TRBD2	-	TRBV11-2	TRBJ2-3	TGTGCCAGCAGCTTAGCAGATCGCTCGCTCAGCGGGGTTACACACTATTTT	CASSLADRSLSGVTHYF
TRBD2	-	TRBV30	TRBJ2-3	TGTGTCTGTGACTGGACTAGCTCCTCAGATACCCAGTATTTT	CVCDWTSSSDTQYF
-	-	TRBV21-1	TRBJ1-5	TGTGCCTACTACCCCCCAGTCTATAGCAATCGGCCCCAGCATTTT	CAYYPPVYSNRPQHF
TRBD2	-	TRBV11-2	TRBJ2-1	TGCGCCAGCAGCTTAGCTTTCGTGACTAGCCGGGTCTACATTGAGCAGTTCTTC	CASSLAFVTSRVYIEQFF
-	-	TRBV11-2	TRBJ2-7	TGTGCCAGCATTTTTCAGCCCGGGTGGGAGCAGTACTTC	CASIFQPGWEQYF
TRBD2	few	TRBV28	TRBJ2-3	TGTGCCAGCAGTCGTGGCCCCCCTAGCGGCCCTTACACAGATACGCAGTATTTT	CASSRGPPSGPYTDTQYF
-	once	TRBV6-1	TRBJ2-7	TGTGCCAGCAGTACCCGATACTATGAGCAGTACTTC	CASSTRYYEQYF
-	few	TRBV20-1	TRBJ1-4	TGCAGTGCTAGAGAGACAGTCCTTAATGAAAAACTGTTTTTT	CSARETVLNEKLFF
-	-	TRBV11-2	TRBJ2-7	TGTGCCAGCAGCTTAGACCGGGCGTTAATCTACGAGCAGTACTTC	CASSLDRALIYEQYF
-	-	TRBV7-9	TRBJ2-1	TGTGTCAGCAGCTTGTTCGGGACACAAGTCTTCTCCTACAATGAGCAATTCTTC	CVSSLFGTQVFSYNEQFF
-	-	TRBV7-9	TRBJ2-1	TGTGCCAGCGGCTTGACGGGAGTCCCCTACTATGAGCAGTTCTTC	CASGLTGVPYYEQFF
-	-	TRBV6-5	TRBJ1-6	TGTGCCAGCAGATCCGACGGAACGCCCCGCTTACCCCTCCACTTT	CASRSDGTPRLPLHF
-	-	TRBV6-1	TRBJ1-1	TGTGCCAGCAGTGAATGGAGGAACGCTGAAGCTTCCTTT	CASSEWRNAEASF
-	-	TRBV6-2/TRBV6-3	TRBJ2-7	TGTGCCAGCAGGTACGGGACGGCCGAGCAGTACTTC	CASRYGTAEQYF
-	-	TRBV29-1	TRBJ2-7	TGCAGCGCTGAAGAGAAAGGCCACGAGCAGTACTTC	CSAEEKGHEQYF
-	-	TRBV29-1	TRBJ2-5	TGCAGCGTTGCCTTGGGCGGTCAGCAGACCCAGTGCTTC	CSVALGGQQTQCF
TRBD2	many	TRBV12-5	TRBJ2-7	TGTGCTAGTGGTTTGGCCACACCCGGGACTAGCTGTTCCGAGCAGTACTTC	CASGLATPGTSCSEQYF
TRBD2	-	TRBV11-2	TRBJ2-1	TGTGGCAACAGCTTAGAGAGCGGGAGTGTGAATGAGCAGTTCTTC	CGNSLESGSVNEQFF
-	-	TRBV29-1	TRBJ2-7	TGCAGCGCCACTGGGGAAGATAAGGATTACTACGAGCAGTACTTC	CSATGEDKDYYEQYF
-	-	TRBV12-3/TRBV12-4	TRBJ2-7	TGTGCCAGCAGTCTCGGCAGGCCGTACGAGCAGTACTTC	CASSLGRPYEQYF
-	-	TRBV6-2/TRBV6-3	TRBJ2-7	TGTGCCTCCCCCGGGACCCCCCGCGAACAGTACTTC	CASPGTPREQYF